The 8 T cell receptor beta chains given below trace back to one sample, sequenced in a study of blood T cell repertoires in COVID-19. The assay was immunoSEQ multiplex PCR, and TCRdb's table has in-frame clones only and misses some. This table holds around 180,000 clones, about 84% found once. Sample: PBMCs or T cells enriched from blood (not recorded which). All receptors derive from a man aged 50-60 years who had recovered from COVID-19.

This clone showed up just a few times. The chain uses TRBV11-2 and TRBJ2-1; TRBD1 agrees at 7 bases. The CDR3 is 14 amino acids. V shed 6 bases and J 8 bases; nucleotides not matched to a gene: 10. Germline CDR1 is SGHAT and CDR2 is FQNNGV. The CDR3 DNA sequence: TGTGCCAGCAGGTATGCAGGGGGTAGGGATGAGCAGTTCTTC. Translating it yields CASRYAGGRDEQFF.

V is TRBV9 and J is TRBJ1-2; 7 positions match TRBD1. Looked up from germline, CDR1 is SGDLS and CDR2 is YYNGEE. The CDR3 has 14 residues. V trimming: 1 base; J trimming: 3 bases; junction bases outside the gene matches: 3. CDR3 amino acids: CASSVLQGDYGYTF. CDR3 in DNA: TGTGCCAGCAGCGTACTTCAGGGGGACTATGGCTACACCTTC.

The CDR3 sequence: CASSPLPTRGEELFF. For the CDR3, the DNA is TGTGCCAGCAGCCCACTACCCACAAGGGGTGAGGAGCTTTTCTTT. V is TRBV5-8 and J is TRBJ1-1; a possible D gene is TRBD1 (5 bases). The CDR3 consists of 15 residues. Trimming shortened V by 4 bases and J by 13 bases, and 26 bases separated the two germline ends. CDR1 SGHTS and CDR2 YDEGEE come from the germline V gene.

This chain uses TRBV12-3 or TRBV12-4 with TRBJ1-2; D is undetermined. This CDR3 contains 12 residues. The ends were cut back, 3 bases at V and 5 bases at J, with 7 bases in the middle. CDR3 in amino acids: CASSFNRYGYTF. DNA of the CDR3: TGTGCCAGCAGTTTCAATCGGTATGGCTACACCTTC.

Concerning this clone itself: A read error may produce the germline difference seen at one junction end. This chain connects TRBV7-7 to TRBJ2-5; the match to TRBD1 covers 12 bases. This CDR3 region has 16 residues. Germline CDR1 SSHAT, CDR2 FNYEAQ (reference sequence). Here the CDR3 reads CASSERPGQGAKTQYF. CDR3 nucleotides: TGTGCTAGCAGCGAACGACCGGGACAGGGGGCGAAGACCCAGTACTTC.

V usage is TRBV6-5 and J usage is TRBJ2-5; TRBD1 might be the D (6 bases). This CDR3 is 14 amino acids long. Trimming took 6 bases from V and 2 from J, leaving 13 bases between them. Germline CDR1 reads MNHEY; CDR2 reads SVGAGI. The CDR3 sequence is CASRSQGTQETQYF. For the CDR3, the DNA is TGTGCCAGCAGGTCCCAGGGGACACAAGAGACCCAGTACTTC.

This chain uses TRBV2 with TRBJ1-1; D unclear. CDR3 length: 13 amino acids. Trimming cost V 6 bases and J 5 bases, with 13 bases left between them. CDR1 and CDR2 from the germline V gene are SNHLY and FYNNEI. The CDR3 loop is CASRRQYGTEAFF. Written as DNA, the CDR3 is TGTGCCAGCAGGCGGCAGTATGGGACTGAAGCTTTCTTT.

In its sample, this clone was seen once. The chain links TRBV10-3 to TRBJ1-5; tentative D call: TRBD1 (6 bases). Trimming cost V 8 bases and J 3 bases, with 11 bases left between them. This CDR3 spans 13 amino acids. Germline CDR1 ENHRY, CDR2 SYGVKD. The DNA of the CDR3 is TGTGCCATCGCCCGGGACATCAATCAGCCCCAGCATTTT. Translation: CAIARDINQPQHF.